This T cell receptor (beta chain) came from a study of blood T cells in healthy people across ages. Whole-study findings and limits: The study found TCR beta diversity correlated strongly with naive T cell percentage. Significant beta diversity loss was already apparent by age roughly 38, declining roughly linearly. Unknown CMV status may confound age-related changes in expanded clones.

A note on this clonotype: What it binds is not known.

A J-beta primer mix and a sample-barcoded 5' primer were used in a second PCR of about 6 to 12 cycles. From the 5' RACE reads, TCRdb called clonotypes with MiXCR, one entry per CDR3 protein. The repertoire holds 800,000 to 1,300,000 distinct CDR3 sequences, with approximately 26% as singletons. V was cut by 10 bases and J by 0 bases, with 16 bases left in between. The germline V gene encodes CDR1 ENHRY and CDR2 SYGVKD. The CDR3 covers 14 residues. The same data also went into a second study, on T cells of mothers and their children. In that study: Normalized overlap was always slightly, never significantly, higher in related than unrelated mother-child pairs.

The source material was blood. The clonotype originates from a girl under 10 years old in good health. The chain links TRBV10-3 to TRBJ2-7, with D possibly matching TRBD2 (5 bases). The CDR3 is CATTVEVSSYEQYF. The CDR3 bases are TGTGCCACCACCGTGGAGGTCAGCTCCTACGAGCAGTACTTC.